This T cell receptor (beta chain) is drawn from a study of blood T cell repertoires in COVID-19. The wider study: Sample material is recorded as cDNA or gDNA derived from T cells, B-cell-depleted T cells, or PBMCs.

The junction had 20 bases not matched to a gene; V was cut back by 5 bases and J by 4 bases. Germline CDR1 and CDR2: MNHEY and SVGEGT. The CDR3 totals 20 residues. The repertoire was sequenced with immunoSEQ multiplex PCR; TCRdb's copy has only in-frame clones and lacks some. The sample consists of some 330,000 clones, under 85% of them appearing once. This TCR was recovered from a woman aged 50 to 65 who had recovered from COVID-19. Sequenced sample: PBMCs or T cells enriched from blood (not recorded which). J is TRBJ2-1 and V is TRBV6-2 or TRBV6-3, with 10 bases that match TRBD1. This chain's CDR3 is CASSDPGQGVKAGIYNEQFF. In nucleotides, the CDR3 is TGTGCCAGCAGTGACCCCGGACAGGGGGTAAAGGCAGGGATTTACAATGAGCAGTTCTTC.